This T cell receptor (beta chain) appears in the sequencing data of a study of breast tumors, draining lymph nodes, adjacent tissues. Study-wide points: Tumor TCR diversity was below lymph nodes but above nontumor tissue. Findings are consistent with lymph node origin and intratumoral expansion of most tumor T cells. That most tumor T cells come from lymph nodes remained unproven. Tumor and nontumor repertoires were significantly more similar in luminal-like than in basal-like breast cancer.

The lymph nodes were axillary draining lymph nodes from breast cancer patients. A note on this clonotype: What it binds is not known.

A single record per CDR3 protein comes from TCRdb applying MiXCR to the multiplex PCR reads. This table holds about 200,000 distinct CDR3 sequences, around a third found once. CDR1 and CDR2 (germline): MNHEY, SVGAGI. The CDR3 has 15 amino acids. V lost 7 bases and J lost 3; bases outside the gene matches: 10. Material for sequencing was axillary lymph node tissue. This TCR came from a female donor with breast cancer. Some clones in this sample may be carry-over from other donors' samples. The chain joins TRBV6-5 to TRBJ1-2; TRBD1 aligns across 8 bases. The CDR3 DNA reads as TGTGCCAGCAAACCCTGGGACAGGCTAGACTATGGCTACACCTTC. It encodes CASKPWDRLDYGYTF.